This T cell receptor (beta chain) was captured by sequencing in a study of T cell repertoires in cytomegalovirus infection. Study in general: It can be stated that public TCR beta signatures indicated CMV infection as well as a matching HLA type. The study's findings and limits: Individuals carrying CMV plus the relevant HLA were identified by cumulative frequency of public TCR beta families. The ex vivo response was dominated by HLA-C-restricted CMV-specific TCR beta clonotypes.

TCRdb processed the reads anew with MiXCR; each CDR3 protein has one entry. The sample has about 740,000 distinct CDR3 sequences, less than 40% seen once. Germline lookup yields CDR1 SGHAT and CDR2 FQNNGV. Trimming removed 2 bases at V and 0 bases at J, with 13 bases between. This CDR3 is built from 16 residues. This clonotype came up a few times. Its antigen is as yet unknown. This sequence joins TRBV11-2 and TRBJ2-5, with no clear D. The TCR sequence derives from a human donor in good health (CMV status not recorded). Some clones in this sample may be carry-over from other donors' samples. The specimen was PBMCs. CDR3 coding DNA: TGTGCCAGCAGCTTAAGTGAGACCACGTACCAAGAGACCCAGTACTTC. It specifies CASSLSETTYQETQYF.